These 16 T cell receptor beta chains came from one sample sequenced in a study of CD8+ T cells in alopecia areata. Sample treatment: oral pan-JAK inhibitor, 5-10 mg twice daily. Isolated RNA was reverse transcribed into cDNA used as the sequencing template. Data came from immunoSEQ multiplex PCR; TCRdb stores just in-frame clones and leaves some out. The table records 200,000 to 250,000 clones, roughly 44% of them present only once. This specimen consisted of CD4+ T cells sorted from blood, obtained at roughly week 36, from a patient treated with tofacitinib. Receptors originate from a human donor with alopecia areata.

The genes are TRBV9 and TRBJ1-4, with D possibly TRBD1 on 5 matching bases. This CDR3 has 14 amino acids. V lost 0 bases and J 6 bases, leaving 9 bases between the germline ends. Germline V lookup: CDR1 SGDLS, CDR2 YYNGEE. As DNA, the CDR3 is TGTGCCAGCAGCGTAGGTGGCAGGGATGAAAAACTGTTTTTT. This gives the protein CASSVGGRDEKLFF.

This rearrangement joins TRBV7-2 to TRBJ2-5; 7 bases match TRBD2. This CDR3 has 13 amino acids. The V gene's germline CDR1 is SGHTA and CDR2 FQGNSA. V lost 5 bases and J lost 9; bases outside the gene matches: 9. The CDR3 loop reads CASSVGLERPQYF. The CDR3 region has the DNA TGTGCCAGCAGCGTTGGACTAGAACGTCCCCAGTACTTC.

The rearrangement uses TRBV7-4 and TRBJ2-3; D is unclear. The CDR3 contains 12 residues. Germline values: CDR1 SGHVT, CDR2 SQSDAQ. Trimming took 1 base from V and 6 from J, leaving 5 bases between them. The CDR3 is CASSLGLDTQYF. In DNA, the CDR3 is TGTGCCAGCAGCTTAGGTCTGGATACGCAGTATTTT. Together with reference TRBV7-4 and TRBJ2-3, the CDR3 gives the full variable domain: GAGVSQSPRYKVAKRGRDVALRCDSISGHVTLYWYRQTLGQGSEVLTYSQSDAQRDKSGRPSGRFSAERPERSVSTLKIQRTEQGDSAVYLCASSLGLDTQYFGPGTRLTVL.

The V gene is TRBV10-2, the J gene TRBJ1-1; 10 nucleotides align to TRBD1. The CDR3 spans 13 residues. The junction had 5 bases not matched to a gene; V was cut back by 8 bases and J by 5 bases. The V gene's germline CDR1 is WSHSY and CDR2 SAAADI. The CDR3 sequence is CASARDRGTEAFF. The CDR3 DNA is TGCGCCAGCGCCCGGGACAGGGGAACTGAAGCTTTCTTT.

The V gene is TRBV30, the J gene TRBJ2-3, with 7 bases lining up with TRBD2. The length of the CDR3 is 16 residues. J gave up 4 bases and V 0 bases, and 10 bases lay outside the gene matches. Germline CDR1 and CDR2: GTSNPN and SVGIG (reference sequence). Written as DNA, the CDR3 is TGTGCCTGGAGTGTCCCGGGTGGCGGGAGATCAGATACGCAGTATTTT. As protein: CAWSVPGGGRSDTQYF.

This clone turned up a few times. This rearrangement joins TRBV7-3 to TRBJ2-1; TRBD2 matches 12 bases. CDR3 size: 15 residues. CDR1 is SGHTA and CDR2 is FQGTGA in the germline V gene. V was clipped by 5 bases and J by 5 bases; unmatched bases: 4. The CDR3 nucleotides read TGTGCCAGCAGCGGACTAGCGGGGCCAAACAATGAGCAGTTCTTC. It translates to CASSGLAGPNNEQFF.

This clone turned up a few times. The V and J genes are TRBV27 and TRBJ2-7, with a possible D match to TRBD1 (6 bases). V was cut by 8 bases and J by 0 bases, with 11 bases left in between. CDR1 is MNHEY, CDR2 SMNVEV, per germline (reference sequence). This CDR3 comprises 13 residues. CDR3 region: CASADRNSYEQYF. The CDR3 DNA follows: TGTGCCAGCGCGGACAGAAACTCCTACGAGCAGTACTTC.

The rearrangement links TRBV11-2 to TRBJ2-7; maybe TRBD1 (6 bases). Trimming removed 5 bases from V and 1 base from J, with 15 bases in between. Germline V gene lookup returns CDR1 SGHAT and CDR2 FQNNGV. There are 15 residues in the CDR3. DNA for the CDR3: TGTGCCAGCAGCAAATCAGGGGCAGAGTCCTACGAGCAGTACTTC. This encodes CASSKSGAESYEQYF. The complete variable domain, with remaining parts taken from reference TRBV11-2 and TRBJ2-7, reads EAGVAQSPRYKIIEKRQSVAFWCNPISGHATLYWYQQILGQGPKLLIQFQNNGVVDDSQLPKDRFSAERLKGVDSTLKIQPAKLEDSAVYLCASSKSGAESYEQYFGPGTRLTVT.

The CDR3 nucleotides read TGTGCCAGCAGATTGGACAGGGGCAATGAGCAGTTCTTC. Protein product: CASRLDRGNEQFF. The V gene is TRBV11-1, the J gene TRBJ2-1; TRBD1 matches 9 bases. Germline V gene sequence: CDR1 SGHAT, CDR2 FQDESV (reference sequence). The junction had 3 bases not matched to a gene; V was cut back by 6 bases and J by 6 bases. The CDR3 totals 13 residues.

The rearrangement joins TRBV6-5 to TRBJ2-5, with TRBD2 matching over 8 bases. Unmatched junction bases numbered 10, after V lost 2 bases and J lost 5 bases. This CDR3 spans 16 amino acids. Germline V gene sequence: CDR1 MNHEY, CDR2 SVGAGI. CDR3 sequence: CASSYQYREGQETQYF. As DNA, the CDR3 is TGTGCCAGCAGTTACCAATACCGGGAGGGCCAGGAGACCCAGTACTTC.

The CDR3 loop is CAWSVAGAGETQYF. The DNA of the CDR3 is TGTGCCTGGAGTGTTGCGGGAGCTGGAGAGACCCAGTACTTC. The V and J genes are TRBV30 and TRBJ2-5, with 7 positions matching TRBD2. This CDR3 spans 14 amino acids. J gave up 4 bases and V 0 bases, and 5 bases lay outside the gene matches. Germline CDR1 is GTSNPN and CDR2 is SVGIG (reference sequence). Full variable domain (missing parts from reference TRBV30 and TRBJ2-5): SQTIHQWPATLVQPVGSPLSLECTVEGTSNPNLYWYRQAAGRGLQLLFYSVGIGQISSEVPQNLSASRPQDRQFILSSKKLLLSDSGFYLCAWSVAGAGETQYFGPGTRLLVL.

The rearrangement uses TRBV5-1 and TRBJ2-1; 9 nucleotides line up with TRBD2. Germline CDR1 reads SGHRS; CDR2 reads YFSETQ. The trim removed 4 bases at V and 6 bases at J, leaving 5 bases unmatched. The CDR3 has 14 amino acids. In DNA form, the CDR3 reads TGCGCCAGCAGCCTGGGACTAGCAAGCAATGAGCAGTTCTTC. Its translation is CASSLGLASNEQFF.

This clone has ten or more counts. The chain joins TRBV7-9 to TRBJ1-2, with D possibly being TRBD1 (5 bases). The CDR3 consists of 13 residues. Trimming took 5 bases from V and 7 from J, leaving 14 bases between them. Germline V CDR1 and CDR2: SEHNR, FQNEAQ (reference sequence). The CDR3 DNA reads TGTGCCAGCAGCCGGGACGGCGGTGGTGGCTACACCTTC. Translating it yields CASSRDGGGGYTF.

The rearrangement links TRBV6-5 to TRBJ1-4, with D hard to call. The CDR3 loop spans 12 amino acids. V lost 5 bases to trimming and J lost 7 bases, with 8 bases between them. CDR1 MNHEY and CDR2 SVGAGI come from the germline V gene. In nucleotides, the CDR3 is TGTGCCAGCAGTCCACGACGTGAAAAACTGTTTTTT. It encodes CASSPRREKLFF.

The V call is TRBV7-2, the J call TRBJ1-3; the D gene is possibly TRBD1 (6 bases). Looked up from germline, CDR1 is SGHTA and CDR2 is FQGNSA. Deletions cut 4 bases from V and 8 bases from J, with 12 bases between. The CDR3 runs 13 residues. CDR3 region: CASSSRRGDTIYF. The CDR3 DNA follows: TGTGCCAGCAGCTCCCGCAGGGGTGACACCATATATTTT.

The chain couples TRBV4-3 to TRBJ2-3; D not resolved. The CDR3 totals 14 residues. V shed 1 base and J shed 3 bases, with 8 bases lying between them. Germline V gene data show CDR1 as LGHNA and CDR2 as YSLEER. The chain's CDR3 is CASSQVAFTDTQYF. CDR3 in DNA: TGCGCCAGCAGCCAAGTTGCGTTTACAGATACGCAGTATTTT.